The clone carrying this T cell receptor beta chain was counted only a few times. The data belong to a study of early T cells in non-severe SARS-CoV-2 infection. TCRdb fed the 5' RACE reads into MiXCR, producing one record per CDR3 protein. The sample lists tens of thousands of distinct CDR3 sequences, 10% occurring once. The germline gives CDR1 SGHRS, CDR2 YFSETQ. The CDR3 sequence is 13 residues long. With 0 bases removed from V and 6 bases from J, the gap between germline ends came to 10 bases. The TCR was taken from an adult who was a healthcare worker with PCR-confirmed SARS-CoV-2 infection or an uninfected control (not recorded which). The sample was whole blood. This sequence joins TRBV5-1 and TRBJ2-7; no clear D gene. The CDR3 here is CASSLAGPSEQYF. CDR3 coding DNA: TGCGCCAGCAGCTTGGCGGGCCCATCCGAGCAGTACTTC.